This TCR beta chain was documented in a study of early T cells in non-severe SARS-CoV-2 infection. Study-level information: Chains from this unsorted whole-blood bulk RNA could not be paired.

Individual cDNA molecules each received unique molecular identifiers attached to them. TCRdb reprocessed the 5' RACE reads via MiXCR and lists one record per CDR3 protein. The table lists roughly 50,000 distinct CDR3 sequences, 9.3% of them singletons. V shed 3 bases and J shed 3 bases, with 7 bases lying between them. The CDR3 extends over 13 amino acids. This clonotype has at least ten counts. The sample taken for sequencing was whole blood. The chain employs TRBV12-3 or TRBV12-4 and TRBJ2-3; D is perhaps TRBD1 (6 bases). The clonotype comes from an adult who was a healthcare worker with PCR-confirmed SARS-CoV-2 infection or an uninfected control (not recorded which). CDR3 sequence: CASSFTGTDTQYF. The CDR3, as DNA: TGTGCCAGCAGTTTTACAGGGACAGATACGCAGTATTTT.